This T cell receptor beta chain was profiled in a study of cytomegalovirus exposure and HLA in healthy donors. As for the study in general: The same platform was used for the 120 or so validation repertoires as for the 666 first-cohort repertoires, as reported in a later analysis.

The protocol was immunoSEQ multiplex PCR, while the TCRdb copy is restricted to in-frame clones and leaves out a portion. The sample consists of some 250,000 clones, around 85% of them appearing once. Whole-study findings and limits: It was reported that the classifier diagnosed cytomegalovirus status with high specificity and sensitivity in both the original and validation cohorts. The majority of TCR sequences were rare, yet some public TCRs appeared in many donors. The listing of 150 to 200 TCR beta chains classed them as cytomegalovirus-associated.

CDR3 size: 14 residues. Germline values: CDR1 MNHEY, CDR2 SVGAGI. V dropped 5 bases and J dropped 6; count of bases not matched to a gene: 5. On this clone itself: Its matching antigen is unknown.

V usage is TRBV6-5 and J usage is TRBJ2-3; TRBD2 matches at 10 bases. Input material: PBMCs. This receptor was taken from a woman in her thirties in good health and CMV-seropositive. CDR3 protein: CASSISGRKDTQYF. The CDR3 bases are TGTGCCAGCAGTATTAGCGGGAGGAAGGATACGCAGTATTTT.